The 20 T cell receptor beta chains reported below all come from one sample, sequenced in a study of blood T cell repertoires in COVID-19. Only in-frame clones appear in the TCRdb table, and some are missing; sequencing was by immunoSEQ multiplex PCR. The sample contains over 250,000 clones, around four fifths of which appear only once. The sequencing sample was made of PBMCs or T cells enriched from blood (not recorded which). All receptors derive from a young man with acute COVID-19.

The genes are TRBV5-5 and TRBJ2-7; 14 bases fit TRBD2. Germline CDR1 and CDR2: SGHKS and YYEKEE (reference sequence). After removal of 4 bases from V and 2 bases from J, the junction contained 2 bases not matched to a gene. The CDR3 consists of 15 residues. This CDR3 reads CASSPGLAGAYEQYV. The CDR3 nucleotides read TGTGCCAGCAGCCCGGGACTAGCGGGAGCCTACGAGCAGTACGTC.

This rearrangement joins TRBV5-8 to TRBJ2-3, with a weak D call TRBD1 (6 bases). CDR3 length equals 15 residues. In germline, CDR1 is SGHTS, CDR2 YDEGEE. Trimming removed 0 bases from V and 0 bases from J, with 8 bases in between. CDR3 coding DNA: TGTGCCAGCAGCTTGGACGGGACAAGCACAGATACGCAGTATTTT. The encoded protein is CASSLDGTSTDTQYF.

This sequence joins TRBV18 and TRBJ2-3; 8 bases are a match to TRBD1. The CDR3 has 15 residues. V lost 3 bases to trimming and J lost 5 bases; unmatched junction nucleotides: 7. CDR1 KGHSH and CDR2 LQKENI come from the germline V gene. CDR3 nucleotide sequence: TGTGCCAGCTCACCTAGGACAGGGAATGTAGATACGCAGTATTTT. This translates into CASSPRTGNVDTQYF.

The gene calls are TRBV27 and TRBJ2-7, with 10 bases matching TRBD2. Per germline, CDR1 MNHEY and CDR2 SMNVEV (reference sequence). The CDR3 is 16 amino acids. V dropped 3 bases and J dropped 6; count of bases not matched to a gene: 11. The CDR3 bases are TGTGCCAGCAGTTTGGTAGCTAGCGGGAGTATCGGCGAGCAGTACGTC. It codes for CASSLVASGSIGEQYV.

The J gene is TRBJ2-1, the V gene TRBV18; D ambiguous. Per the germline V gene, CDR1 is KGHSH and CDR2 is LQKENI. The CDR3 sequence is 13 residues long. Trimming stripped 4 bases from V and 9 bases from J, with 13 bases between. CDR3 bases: TGTGCCAGCTCACTAAAGGCGGTTGGTGAGCAGTTCTTC. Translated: CASSLKAVGEQFF.

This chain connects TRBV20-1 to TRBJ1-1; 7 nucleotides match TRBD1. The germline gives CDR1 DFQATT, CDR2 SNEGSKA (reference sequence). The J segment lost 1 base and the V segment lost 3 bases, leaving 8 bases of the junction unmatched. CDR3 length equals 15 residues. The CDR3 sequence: CSASNSEGANTEAFF. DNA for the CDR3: TGCAGTGCTAGTAATTCCGAGGGGGCGAACACTGAAGCTTTCTTT.

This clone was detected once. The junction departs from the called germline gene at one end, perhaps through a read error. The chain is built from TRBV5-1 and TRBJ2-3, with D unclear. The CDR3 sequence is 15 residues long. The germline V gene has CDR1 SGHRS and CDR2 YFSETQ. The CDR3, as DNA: TGTGCCAGCAGCCCCGGGTGGCTCAGCACAGATACGCAGTATTTT. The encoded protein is CASSPGWLSTDTQYF.

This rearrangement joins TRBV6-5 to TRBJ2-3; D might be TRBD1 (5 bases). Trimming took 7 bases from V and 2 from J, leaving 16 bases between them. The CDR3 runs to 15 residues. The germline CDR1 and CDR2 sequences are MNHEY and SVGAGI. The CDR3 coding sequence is TGTGCCAGCACCTTAGACAGTCTTCACACAGATACGCAGTATTTT. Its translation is CASTLDSLHTDTQYF.

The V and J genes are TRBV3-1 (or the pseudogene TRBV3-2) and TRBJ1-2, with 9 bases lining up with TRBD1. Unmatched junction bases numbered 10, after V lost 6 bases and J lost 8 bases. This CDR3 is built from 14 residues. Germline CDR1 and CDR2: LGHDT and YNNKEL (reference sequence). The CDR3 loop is CASSHPQGARGYTF. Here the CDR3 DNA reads TGTGCCAGCAGTCACCCACAGGGGGCGAGGGGCTACACCTTC.

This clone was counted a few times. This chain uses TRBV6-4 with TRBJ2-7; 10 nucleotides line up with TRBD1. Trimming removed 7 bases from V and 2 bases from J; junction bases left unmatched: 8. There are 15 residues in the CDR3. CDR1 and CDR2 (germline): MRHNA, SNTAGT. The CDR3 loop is CASTVGTGEPYEQYV. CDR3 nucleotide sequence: TGTGCCAGCACGGTGGGGACAGGGGAGCCCTACGAGCAGTACGTC.

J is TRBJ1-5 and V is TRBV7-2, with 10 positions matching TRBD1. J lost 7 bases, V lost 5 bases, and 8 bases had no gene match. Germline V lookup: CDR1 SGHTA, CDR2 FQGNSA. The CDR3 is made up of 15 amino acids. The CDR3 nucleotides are TGTGCCAGCAGCCGTACCGGGACAGGGGTACAGCCCCAGCATTTT. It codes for CASSRTGTGVQPQHF.

CDR3 sequence (DNA): TGTGCCAGCAGCTCCCCGGGCAGCGGGGGATACAATGAGCAGTTCTTC. Its translation is CASSSPGSGGYNEQFF. V is TRBV7-2 and J is TRBJ2-1; 8 bases line up with TRBD2. Germline V lookup: CDR1 SGHTA, CDR2 FQGNSA. The ends lost 4 bases at V and 4 bases at J; junction bases unmatched: 9. The CDR3 has 16 amino acids.

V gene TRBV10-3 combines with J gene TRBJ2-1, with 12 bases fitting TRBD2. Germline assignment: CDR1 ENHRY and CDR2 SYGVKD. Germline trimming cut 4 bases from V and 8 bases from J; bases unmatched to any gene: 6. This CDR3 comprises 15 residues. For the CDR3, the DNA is TGTGCCATCAGTGGGGGGACTAGCGGGTTCTATGAGCAGTTCTTC. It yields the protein CAISGGTSGFYEQFF.

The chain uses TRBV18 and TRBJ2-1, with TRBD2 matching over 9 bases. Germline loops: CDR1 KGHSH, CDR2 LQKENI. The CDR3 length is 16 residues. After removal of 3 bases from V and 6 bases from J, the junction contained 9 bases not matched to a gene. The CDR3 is CASSPSLAGRPNEQFF. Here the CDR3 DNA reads TGTGCCAGCTCACCGTCGCTAGCGGGAAGACCCAATGAGCAGTTCTTC. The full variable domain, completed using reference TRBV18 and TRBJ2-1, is NAGVMQNPRHLVRRRGQEARLRCSPMKGHSHVYWYRQLPEEGLKFMVYLQKENIIDESGMPKERFSAEFPKEGPSILRIQQVVRGDSAAYFCASSPSLAGRPNEQFFGPGTRLTVL.

The CDR3, as DNA: TGTGCCAGCAGCCAAGATCAGGGACACGGCACAGATACGCAGTATTTT. This codes for CASSQDQGHGTDTQYF. The V and J genes are TRBV14 and TRBJ2-3; tentatively, D is TRBD1 (6 bases). This CDR3 spans 16 amino acids. V shed 0 bases and J shed 1 base, with 11 bases lying between them. CDR1 and CDR2 from the germline V gene are SGHDN and FVKESK.

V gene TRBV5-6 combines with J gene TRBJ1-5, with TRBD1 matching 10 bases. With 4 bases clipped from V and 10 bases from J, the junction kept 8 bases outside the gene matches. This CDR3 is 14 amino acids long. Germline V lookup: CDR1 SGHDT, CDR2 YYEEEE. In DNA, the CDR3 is TGTGCCAGCAGCCGCAGACAGGGGGCGGGACCCCAGCATTTT. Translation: CASSRRQGAGPQHF.

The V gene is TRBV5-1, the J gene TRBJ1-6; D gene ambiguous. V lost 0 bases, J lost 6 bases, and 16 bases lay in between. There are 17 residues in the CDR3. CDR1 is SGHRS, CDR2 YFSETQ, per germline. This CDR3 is CASSLVPGETSNSPLHF. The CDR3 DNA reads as TGCGCCAGCAGCTTGGTCCCAGGCGAGACGTCTAATTCACCCCTCCACTTT.

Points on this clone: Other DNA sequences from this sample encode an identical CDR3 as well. The CDR3 bases are TGTGCCAGTAGTATATCCGTCTATGGCTACACCTTC. This sequence encodes CASSISVYGYTF. The chain uses TRBV19 and TRBJ1-2; D uncertain. The germline gives CDR1 LNHDA, CDR2 SQIVND (reference sequence). The ends were cut back, 2 bases at V and 4 bases at J, with 5 bases in the middle. The CDR3 is 12 amino acids.

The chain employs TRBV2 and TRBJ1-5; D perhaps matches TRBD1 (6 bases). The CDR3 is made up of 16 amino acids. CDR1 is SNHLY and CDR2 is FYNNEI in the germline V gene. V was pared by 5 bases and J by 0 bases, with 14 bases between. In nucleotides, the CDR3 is TGTGCCAGCAGTAAGGACAGAGGATATAGCAATCAGCCCCAGCATTTT. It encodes CASSKDRGYSNQPQHF.

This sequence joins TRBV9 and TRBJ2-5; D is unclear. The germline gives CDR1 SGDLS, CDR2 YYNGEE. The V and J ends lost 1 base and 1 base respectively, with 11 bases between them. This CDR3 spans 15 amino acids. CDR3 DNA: TGTGCCAGCAGCGTATCCGGCGGCACCCAAGAGACCCAGTACTTC. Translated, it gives CASSVSGGTQETQYF.